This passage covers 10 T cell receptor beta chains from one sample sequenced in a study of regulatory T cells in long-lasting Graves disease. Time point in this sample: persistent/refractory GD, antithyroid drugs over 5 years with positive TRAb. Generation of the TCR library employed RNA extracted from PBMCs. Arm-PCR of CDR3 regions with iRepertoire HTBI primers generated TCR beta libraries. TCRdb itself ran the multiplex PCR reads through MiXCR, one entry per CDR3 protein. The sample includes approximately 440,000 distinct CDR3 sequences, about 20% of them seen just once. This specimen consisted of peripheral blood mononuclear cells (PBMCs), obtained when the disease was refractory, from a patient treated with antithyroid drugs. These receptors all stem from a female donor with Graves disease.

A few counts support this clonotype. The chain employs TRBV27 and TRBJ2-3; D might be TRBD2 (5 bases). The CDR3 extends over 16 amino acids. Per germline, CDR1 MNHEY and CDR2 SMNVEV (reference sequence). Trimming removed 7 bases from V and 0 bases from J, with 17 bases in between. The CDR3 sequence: CASNKEGWSSTDTQYF. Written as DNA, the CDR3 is TGTGCCAGCAATAAAGAGGGATGGAGTAGCACAGATACGCAGTATTTT.

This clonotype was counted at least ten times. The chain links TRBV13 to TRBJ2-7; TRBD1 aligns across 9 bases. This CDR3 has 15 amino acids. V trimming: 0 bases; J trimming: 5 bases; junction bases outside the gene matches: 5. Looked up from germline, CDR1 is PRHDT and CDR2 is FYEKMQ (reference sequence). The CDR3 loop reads CASSLGDRGLDEQYF. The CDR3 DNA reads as TGTGCCAGCAGCTTAGGGGACAGGGGTCTCGACGAGCAGTACTTC.

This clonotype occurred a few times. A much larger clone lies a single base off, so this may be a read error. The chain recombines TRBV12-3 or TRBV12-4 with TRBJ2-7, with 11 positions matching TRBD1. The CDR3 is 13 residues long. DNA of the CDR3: TGTGCCTGCAGTACCGGGACAGGGGGAGAGCAGTACTTC. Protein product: CACSTGTGGEQYF.

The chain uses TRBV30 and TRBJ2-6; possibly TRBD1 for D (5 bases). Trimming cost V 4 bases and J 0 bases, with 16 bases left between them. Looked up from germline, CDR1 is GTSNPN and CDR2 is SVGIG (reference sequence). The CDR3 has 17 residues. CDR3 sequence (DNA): TGTGCCTGGACAGAGGCAGGGTTGAACTCTGGGGCCAACGTCCTGACTTTC. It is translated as CAWTEAGLNSGANVLTF.

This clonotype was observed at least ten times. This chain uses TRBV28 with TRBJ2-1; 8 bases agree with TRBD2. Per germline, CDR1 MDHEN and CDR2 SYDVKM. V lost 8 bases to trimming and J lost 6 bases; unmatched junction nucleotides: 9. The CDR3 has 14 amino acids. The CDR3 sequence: CASETGTSRNEQFF. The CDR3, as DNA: TGTGCCAGCGAGACCGGGACTAGTCGCAATGAGCAGTTCTTC.

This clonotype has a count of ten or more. The DNA for the CDR3 is TGTGCCAGCAGCACACCCGGGACGGCTTTTCAGGAGCAGTACTTC. Amino acid sequence: CASSTPGTAFQEQYF. The chain carries TRBV28 and TRBJ2-7; D tentatively fits TRBD1 or TRBD2 (5 bases each). This CDR3 contains 15 residues. From germline, CDR1 is MDHEN and CDR2 SYDVKM. The V and J ends lost 6 bases and 7 bases respectively, with 22 bases between them.

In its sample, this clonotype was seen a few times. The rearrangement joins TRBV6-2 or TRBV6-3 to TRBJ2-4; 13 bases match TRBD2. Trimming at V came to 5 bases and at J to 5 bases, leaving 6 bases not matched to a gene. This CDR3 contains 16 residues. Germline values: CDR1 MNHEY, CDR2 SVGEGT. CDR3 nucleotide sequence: TGTGCCAGCAGTACTAGCGGGAGGGAAAGGCAAAACATTCAGTACTTC. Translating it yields CASSTSGRERQNIQYF.

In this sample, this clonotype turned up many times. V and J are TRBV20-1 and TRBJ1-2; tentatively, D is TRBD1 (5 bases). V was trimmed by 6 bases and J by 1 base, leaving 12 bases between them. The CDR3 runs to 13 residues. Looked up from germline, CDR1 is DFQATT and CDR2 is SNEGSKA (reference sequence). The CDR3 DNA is TGCAGTGCCCTTGCCGGGGGTAACTATGGCTACACCTTC. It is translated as CSALAGGNYGYTF.

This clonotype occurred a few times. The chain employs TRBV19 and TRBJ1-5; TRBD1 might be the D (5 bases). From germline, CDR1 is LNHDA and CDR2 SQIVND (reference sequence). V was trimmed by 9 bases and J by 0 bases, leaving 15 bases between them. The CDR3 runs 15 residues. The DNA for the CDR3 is TGTGCCAGCACGAGGGGCGGAAATAGCAATCAGCCCCAGCATTTT. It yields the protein CASTRGGNSNQPQHF. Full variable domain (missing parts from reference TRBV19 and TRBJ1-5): DGGITQSPKYLFRKEGQNVTLSCEQNLNHDAMYWYRQDPGQGLRLIYYSQIVNDFQKGDIAEGYSVSREKKESFPLTVTSAQKNPTAFYLCASTRGGNSNQPQHFGDGTRLSIL.

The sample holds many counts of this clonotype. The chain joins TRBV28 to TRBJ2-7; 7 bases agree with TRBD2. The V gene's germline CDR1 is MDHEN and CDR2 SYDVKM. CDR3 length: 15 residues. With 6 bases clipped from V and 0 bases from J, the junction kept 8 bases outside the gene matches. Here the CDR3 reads CASSPPGGSSYEQYF. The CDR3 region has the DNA TGTGCCAGCAGCCCACCCGGGGGGTCCTCCTACGAGCAGTACTTC.